These T cell receptor beta chains were read from a single sample in a study of a mutant IDH1 vaccine in newly diagnosed glioma. Clones were sequenced by immunoSEQ multiplex PCR, and TCRdb holds only the in-frame ones, with some missing. The repertoire has tens of thousands of clones, approximately 84% of them found once; the top ten carry under 4.5%. These receptors have no identified antigens. Specimen: PBMCs, collected from a glioma patient whose treatment included an IDH1 peptide vaccine. These receptors all stem from a woman between 25 and 40 years old with glioma. Some clones in this sample may be carry-over from other donors' samples. CDR3s include the opening cysteine and the closing phenylalanine or tryptophan. Clone size is given for some rows only: seen once, a few or many times, or a class if the clone is expanded.

TRBJ1-1,TRBV7-6,few,CASSLGKANTEAFF
TRBJ2-5,TRBV5-4,.,CASSFSGRGETQYF
TRBJ1-2,TRBV29-1,.,CSLYPPGEGNYGYTF
TRBJ2-7,TRBV14,.,CASSQAYMGEQYF
TRBJ2-7,TRBV6-1,once,CASSPSDRGRYEQYF
TRBJ1-5,TRBV6-6,.,CASSYSGQPQHF
TRBJ2-7,TRBV4-1,.,CASSQTQSYEQYF
TRBJ2-3,TRBV19,.,CAISSAGPGDTQYF
TRBJ1-5,TRBV10-3,.,CAISGGNSNQPQHF
TRBJ2-3,TRBV6-5,.,CASSRQGTDTQYF
TRBJ1-5,TRBV21-1,.,CASSKGSHYSNQPQHF
TRBJ2-7,TRBV29-1,.,CSVELRRTGLSYEQYF
TRBJ2-7,TRBV27,.,CASSLGPRISYEQYF
TRBJ1-4,TRBV10-3,.,CAISETGNNEKLFF
TRBJ2-7,TRBV5-1,.,CASSSGLEQYF
TRBJ1-1,TRBV30,few,CAWSISRGHTEAFF
TRBJ1-2,TRBV6-5,.,CASSLGTGYGYTF
TRBJ1-2,TRBV5-1,.,CASSLLRQGADYGYTF
TRBJ1-5,TRBV12-5,.,CASGAGTHNQPQHF
TRBJ1-1,TRBV7-3,.,CASSLTGQGSAEAFF
TRBJ2-7,TRBV5-1,.,CASSSAGSTYEQYF
TRBJ2-7,TRBV10-3,.,CAISFSGTGEEEQYF
TRBJ2-2,TRBV11-2,.,CASSPSGGYTGELFF
TRBJ2-3,TRBV25-1,.,CASSEGYTQYF
TRBJ2-3,TRBV27,.,CASSLRVIGDTQYF
TRBJ1-1,TRBV5-3,.,CARNQGNTEAFF
TRBJ2-3,TRBV5-6,.,CASSLYSGRDTDTQYF
TRBJ1-1,TRBV6-1,.,CASSGGLGQTEAFF
TRBJ1-2,TRBV28,.,CASSSVERFNYGYTF
TRBJ2-2,TRBV10-3,.,CAIKGGMNTGELFF
TRBJ1-2,TRBV5-1,.,CASSLATGSHGYTF
TRBJ2-5,TRBV5-6,.,CASSLLVGGQETQYF
TRBJ2-1,TRBV19,few,CASSITGEQFF
TRBJ2-6,TRBV5-1,.,CASSYGLAGGSGANVLTF
TRBJ1-4,TRBV10-1,.,CASCDRRPHEKLFF
TRBJ2-2,TRBV7-9,.,CASSFWRADGELFF
TRBJ2-7,TRBV29-1,.,CSVEGSFYEQYF
TRBJ2-1,TRBV7-2,.,CASSFRDSLRGQFF
TRBJ2-1,TRBV5-5,.,CASSLEWTSGRLAYNEQFF
TRBJ1-4,TRBV2,.,CASTIQAELNEKLFF
TRBJ1-2,TRBV9,.,CASSVGIGQGAHGYTF
TRBJ1-1,TRBV5-1,.,CASSTAQGRVNTEAFF
TRBJ1-4,TRBV30,.,CASGYRNEKLFF